Below are 8 T cell receptor beta chains sequenced from a single sample in a study of OX40 agonist ivuxolimab in advanced cancers. Profiling relied on immunoSEQ multiplex PCR, and the TCRdb table lists in-frame clones only, not all of them. Of 25,000 to 35,000 clones detected, 70% to 85% appear once; the ten largest clones hold roughly 21%. Sequenced material: CD4+ or CD8+ T cells sorted from blood, taken in a trial of the OX40 agonist ivuxolimab. The receptors originated from an adult with an advanced solid tumor such as melanoma, head and neck, liver or kidney cancer.

This chain joins TRBV12-5 and TRBJ2-2; D is unresolved. Germline V gene data show CDR1 as LGHNT and CDR2 as FRNRAP. Trimming removed 3 bases from V and 1 base from J, with 3 bases in between. The CDR3 is made up of 13 amino acids. In nucleotides, the CDR3 is TGTGCTAGTGGTTTCGGGAACACCGGGGAGCTGTTTTTT. It specifies CASGFGNTGELFF.

The rearrangement uses TRBV27 and TRBJ1-5, with D hard to call. This CDR3 contains 12 residues. The V gene's germline CDR1 is MNHEY and CDR2 SMNVEV (reference sequence). Trimming stripped 5 bases from V and 6 bases from J, with 8 bases between. The CDR3 region is CASSTVGQPQHF. CDR3 DNA sequence: TGTGCCAGCAGTACAGTTGGTCAGCCCCAGCATTTT.

This chain joins TRBV6-6 and TRBJ1-3; TRBD1 is a possible D gene (6 bases). The germline CDR1 and CDR2 sequences are MNHNY and SVGAGI (reference sequence). The CDR3 length is 15 residues. Deletions cut 6 bases from V and 4 bases from J, with 16 bases between. The CDR3 DNA is TGTGCCAGCAGCAACAGGGATTTCAGGGGAAACACCATATATTTT. Its translation: CASSNRDFRGNTIYF.

This chain connects TRBV30 to TRBJ1-2; TRBD1 matches at 9 bases. This CDR3 has 12 amino acids. V lost 6 bases, J lost 8 bases, and 7 bases stayed unmatched. Germline loops: CDR1 GTSNPN, CDR2 SVGIG (reference sequence). The CDR3 bases are TGTGCCTGTTTACAGGGGGCTCGGGGCTACACCTTC. It codes for CACLQGARGYTF.

The chain has TRBV4-1 and TRBJ2-7, with D maybe TRBD2 (5 bases). Germline loops: CDR1 MGHRA, CDR2 YSYEKL. This CDR3 spans 15 amino acids. V was trimmed by 1 base and J by 2 bases, leaving 12 bases between them. CDR3 in DNA: TGCGCCAGCAGCCAAGTAAAACTAGGTGCCTACGAGCAGTACTTC. This translates into CASSQVKLGAYEQYF.

The chain couples TRBV5-6 to TRBJ1-2; TRBD1 aligns across 10 bases. The CDR3 totals 15 residues. Germline CDR1 SGHDT, CDR2 YYEEEE. Trimming cost V 5 bases and J 0 bases; bases outside gene matches: 4. The CDR3 is CASSPTGGANYGYTF. CDR3 DNA sequence: TGTGCCAGCAGTCCGACAGGGGGCGCTAACTATGGCTACACCTTC. Based on the CDR3 plus reference TRBV5-6 and TRBJ1-2, the full variable domain is DAGVTQSPTHLIKTRGQQVTLRCSPKSGHDTVSWYQQALGQGPQFIFQYYEEEERQRGNFPDRFSGHQFPNYSSELNVNALLLGDSALYLCASSPTGGANYGYTFGSGTRLTVV.

Only one count was recorded for this clone. The chain has TRBV14 and TRBJ2-7; D may be TRBD2 (6 bases). Trimming stripped 4 bases from V and 4 bases from J, with 23 bases between. Germline V gene lookup returns CDR1 SGHDN and CDR2 FVKESK. The CDR3 spans 17 residues. This CDR3 reads CASSPKAPGTLKYEQYF. The CDR3 DNA reads as TGTGCCAGCAGCCCAAAAGCCCCGGGGACTTTAAAGTACGAGCAGTACTTC.

The rearrangement links TRBV6-5 to TRBJ1-2; D remains unclear. Germline V lookup: CDR1 MNHEY, CDR2 SVGAGI. This CDR3 region has 15 residues. Trimming took 3 bases from V and 6 from J, leaving 17 bases between them. The CDR3 coding sequence is TGTGCCAGCAGTTATTCGATCGTGAATTCGGATGGCTACACCTTC. Protein: CASSYSIVNSDGYTF.